This entry describes one T cell receptor (beta chain). The data derive from a study of OX40 agonist ivuxolimab in advanced cancers. Sequenced by immunoSEQ multiplex PCR; TCRdb stores in-frame clones only, minus some. Of nearly 45,000 clones in the sample, around 84% were seen once. Germline assignment: CDR1 MDHEN and CDR2 SYDVKM. This CDR3 has 16 amino acids. The J segment lost 5 bases and the V segment lost 5 bases, leaving 9 bases of the junction unmatched. This sequence joins TRBV28 and TRBJ2-5; 12 positions match TRBD1. Sample: CD4+ or CD8+ T cells sorted from blood, taken in a trial of the OX40 agonist ivuxolimab. This TCR derives from an adult with an advanced solid tumor such as melanoma, head and neck, liver or kidney cancer. The chain's CDR3 is CASSTPGQGAQETQYF. The CDR3 DNA follows: TGTGCCAGCAGTACCCCGGGACAGGGGGCGCAGGAGACCCAGTACTTC. Together with reference TRBV28 and TRBJ2-5, the CDR3 gives the full variable domain: DVKVTQSSRYLVKRTGEKVFLECVQDMDHENMFWYRQDPGLGLRLIYFSYDVKMKEKGDIPEGYSVSREKKERFSLILESASTNQTSMYLCASSTPGQGAQETQYFGPGTRLLVL.